A few counts support the clone carrying this T cell receptor beta chain. V lost 2 bases and J lost 6, with 13 bases in between. CDR1 and CDR2 (germline): MNHEY, SVGAGI. The CDR3 spans 14 residues. TCRdb analysed the 5' RACE reads with MiXCR anew, one entry per CDR3 protein. The table lists some 1,600,000 distinct CDR3 sequences, about 32% of them singletons. This record comes from a study of identical twins. Sequencing input: cord blood. The clonotype was recovered from a newborn girl in good health. This rearrangement joins TRBV6-5 to TRBJ1-1; D gene uncertain. CDR3 amino acids: CASSYPGGRAEAFF. The CDR3 region has the DNA TGTGCCAGCAGTTACCCCGGTGGGAGGGCTGAAGCTTTCTTT.